The TCR beta chain under discussion was sequenced for a study of cytomegalovirus exposure and HLA in healthy donors. Study conclusions and caveats: Most TCR beta V segments were productive about 87% or about 30% of the time in an earlier analysis.

The PCR contained 60 Vbeta and 13 Jbeta primers. Sequencing used immunoSEQ multiplex PCR; TCRdb keeps in-frame clones, though not all of them. The sample carries more than 110,000 clones, roughly 80% recorded once. This clone appeared a few times. The antigen is not known. The CDR3 is 16 residues long. Germline CDR1 MNHEY, CDR2 SVGAGI. With 0 bases clipped from V and 2 bases from J, the junction kept 2 bases outside the gene matches. The clonotype originates from a middle-aged man in good health and CMV-seropositive. The chain couples TRBV6-5 to TRBJ2-2, with 8 nucleotides matching TRBD1. The sample taken for sequencing was PBMCs. CDR3 DNA sequence: TGTGCCAGCAGTTACTCCAGGGGGCGAAACACCGGGGAGCTGTTTTTT. This sequence encodes CASSYSRGRNTGELFF.